The rows below give T cell receptor beta chains drawn from one sample of a study of T cells expressing NK-cell markers. After re-calling the 5' RACE reads, TCRdb lists one entry per CDR3 protein, DNA absent. This table lists approximately 170,000 distinct CDR3 sequences. The sample was blood T cells: a sorted CD56 or NKG2C T cell subset, CD4+ or CD8+ T cells, or bulk PBMC T cells (not recorded which). These receptors came from a man aged 18-69 years in good health. CDR3s include the opening cysteine and the closing phenylalanine or tryptophan.

>TRBJ2-7|TRBV7-2
CASSLDYGQGDEQYF
>TRBJ2-5|TRBV18
CASSPPTIPIQETQYF
>TRBJ1-4|TRBV9
CASSVVPGTNEKLFF
>TRBJ1-6|TRBV7-9
CASRSGQNNSPLHF
>TRBJ2-1|TRBV7-9
CASSPGLAGDYEQFF
>TRBJ2-7|TRBV6-6
CASSAGTPWEQYF
>TRBJ1-3|TRBV6-5
CASSFSPGLNSGNTIYF
>TRBJ2-1|TRBV7-9
CASSFGILDEQFF
>TRBJ2-1|TRBV6-4
CASSAGLAGYEQFF
>TRBJ2-1|TRBV18
CASSPETGWTSYNEQFF
>TRBJ2-7|TRBV20-1
CSATLPGQGDEQYF
>TRBJ1-5|TRBV12-3/TRBV12-4
CASSWTGGNQPQHF
>TRBJ2-5|TRBV19
CASSGGFSVRAEETQYF
>TRBJ1-1|TRBV7-9
CASSLEIQSTEAFF
>TRBJ2-4|TRBV7-9
CSMESAKNIQYF
>TRBJ2-7|TRBV28
CASSLWASGGASYEQYF
>TRBJ2-7|TRBV27
CASSPTRAPPYEQYF
>TRBJ1-2|TRBV27
CASSLSRGQLGYTF
>TRBJ2-5|TRBV12-5
CASGGVPETQYF
>TRBJ2-1|TRBV15
CATSGEDFPGNEQFF
>TRBJ2-1|TRBV27
CASSLSRDGIHEQFF
>TRBJ2-1|TRBV5-1
CASSSSWGIQYNEQFF
>TRBJ2-5|TRBV2
CASSEGATSPYQETQYF
>TRBJ1-2|TRBV5-6
CASSQTGHPNYGYTF
>TRBJ2-7|TRBV5-4
CASSLASGENYEQYF
>TRBJ2-2|TRBV4-1
CASSQDVFGAITGELFF
>TRBJ2-5|TRBV6-1
CASRTLETQYF
>TRBJ2-2|TRBV5-1
CASSLDSGTGGVTTNTGELFF
>TRBJ1-6|TRBV7-2
CASSSREGGSYNSPLHF
>TRBJ2-1|TRBV6-4
CASSDLWGAYNEQFF
>TRBJ2-4|TRBV7-2
CASSLPEWNIQYF
>TRBJ2-3|TRBV20-1
CSASSGLAAPTTFTGTQYF
>TRBJ2-1|TRBV5-1
CASSIPLAGGFNEQFF
>TRBJ2-1|TRBV20-1
CSAIGFAEGATYNEQFF
>TRBJ2-2|TRBV18
CASSPSAGELFF
>TRBJ2-1|TRBV5-1
CASSLRGGGIYNEQFF
>TRBJ1-2|TRBV6-5
CASSYSGINYGYTF
>TRBJ2-7|TRBV28
CASSLLPLYEQYF
>TRBJ2-2|TRBV12-3/TRBV12-4
CASSRRGGLTGELFF
>TRBJ1-1|TRBV5-4
CASSWNPLNTEAFF
>TRBJ2-2|TRBV20-1
CSARAGTRNTGELFF
>TRBJ2-7|TRBV20-1
CSAREAGGEYGQYF
>TRBJ2-3|TRBV6-1
CASSNEPGQGTDTQYF
>TRBJ2-3|TRBV7-9
CASSLAPSSDTQYF
>TRBJ1-5|TRBV4-1
CASSQGQGIQPQHF
>TRBJ2-2|TRBV3-1
CASSQAAYNTGELFF
>TRBJ1-2|TRBV7-3
CASSLGGISNYGYTF
>TRBJ1-1|TRBV4-2
CASSQEAGSFQEAFF
>TRBJ2-3|TRBV10-3
CAISDRQGPTDTQYF
>TRBJ2-7|TRBV3-1
CASSQESASEQYF
>TRBJ1-2|TRBV12-3/TRBV12-4
CASSLDRDSDIGYTF
>TRBJ2-3|TRBV6-5
CASSSRRDTQYF
>TRBJ1-5|TRBV5-1
CASREGSNQPQHF
>TRBJ2-7|TRBV28
CASSSPGPQGDEQYF